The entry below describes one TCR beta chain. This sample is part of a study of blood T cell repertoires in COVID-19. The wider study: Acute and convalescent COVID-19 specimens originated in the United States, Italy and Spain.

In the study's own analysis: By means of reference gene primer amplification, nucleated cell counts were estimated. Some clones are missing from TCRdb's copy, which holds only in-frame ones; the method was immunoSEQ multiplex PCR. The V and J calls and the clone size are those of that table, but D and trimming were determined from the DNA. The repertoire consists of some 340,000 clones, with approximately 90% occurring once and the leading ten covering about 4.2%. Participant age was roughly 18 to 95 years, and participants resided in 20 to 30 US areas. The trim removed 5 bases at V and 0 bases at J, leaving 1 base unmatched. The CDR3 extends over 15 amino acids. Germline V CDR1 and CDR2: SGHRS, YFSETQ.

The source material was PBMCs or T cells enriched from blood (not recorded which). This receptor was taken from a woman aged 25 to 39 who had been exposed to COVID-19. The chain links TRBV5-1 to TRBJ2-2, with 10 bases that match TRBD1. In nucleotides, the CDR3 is TGCGCCAGCAGTGGGACAGGGGCGAACACCGGGGAGCTGTTTTTT. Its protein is CASSGTGANTGELFF.